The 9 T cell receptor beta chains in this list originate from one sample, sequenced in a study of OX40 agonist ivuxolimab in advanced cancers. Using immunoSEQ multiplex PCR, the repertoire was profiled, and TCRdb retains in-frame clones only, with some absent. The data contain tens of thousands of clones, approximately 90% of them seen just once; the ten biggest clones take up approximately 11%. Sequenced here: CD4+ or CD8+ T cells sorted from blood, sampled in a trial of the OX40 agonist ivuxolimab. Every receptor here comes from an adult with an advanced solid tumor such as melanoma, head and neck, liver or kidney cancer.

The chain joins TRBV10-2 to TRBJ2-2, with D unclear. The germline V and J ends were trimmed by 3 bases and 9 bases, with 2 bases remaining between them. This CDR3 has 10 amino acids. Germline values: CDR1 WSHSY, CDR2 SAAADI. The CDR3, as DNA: TGCGCCAGCAGTGACTGGGAGCTGTTTTTT. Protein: CASSDWELFF.

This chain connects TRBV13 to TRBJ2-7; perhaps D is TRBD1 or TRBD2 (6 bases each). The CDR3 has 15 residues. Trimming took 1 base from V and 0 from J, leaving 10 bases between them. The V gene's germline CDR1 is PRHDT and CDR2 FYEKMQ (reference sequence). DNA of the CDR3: TGTGCCAGCAGCTTAGCTCCGGGGGCCTCCTACGAGCAGTACTTC. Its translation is CASSLAPGASYEQYF.

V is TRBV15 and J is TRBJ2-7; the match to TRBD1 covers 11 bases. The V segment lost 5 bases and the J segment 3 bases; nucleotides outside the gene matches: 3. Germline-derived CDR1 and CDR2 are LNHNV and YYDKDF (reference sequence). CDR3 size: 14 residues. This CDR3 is CATSDGTGGYEQYF. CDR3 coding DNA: TGTGCCACCAGCGACGGGACAGGGGGCTACGAGCAGTACTTC.

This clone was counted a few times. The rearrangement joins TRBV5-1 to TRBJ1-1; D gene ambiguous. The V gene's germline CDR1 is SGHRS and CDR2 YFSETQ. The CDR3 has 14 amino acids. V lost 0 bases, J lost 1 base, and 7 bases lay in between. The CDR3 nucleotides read TGCGCCAGCAGCTTGGTCGGGTGGAACACTGAAGCTTTCTTT. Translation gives CASSLVGWNTEAFF.

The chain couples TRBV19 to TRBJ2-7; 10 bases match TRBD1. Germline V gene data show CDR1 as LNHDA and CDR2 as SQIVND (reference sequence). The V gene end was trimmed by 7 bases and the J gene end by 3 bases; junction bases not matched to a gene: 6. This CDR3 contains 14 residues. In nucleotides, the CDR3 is TGTGCCAGTACCCCGGGACAGGGGTACTACGAGCAGTACTTC. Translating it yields CASTPGQGYYEQYF.

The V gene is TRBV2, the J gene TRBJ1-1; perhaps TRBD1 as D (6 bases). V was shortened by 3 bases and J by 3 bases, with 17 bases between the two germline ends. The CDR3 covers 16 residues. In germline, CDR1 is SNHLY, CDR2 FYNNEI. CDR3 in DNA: TGTGCCAGCAGTGAGGAGGGGGGGCGATTTGACACTGAAGCTTTCTTT. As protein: CASSEEGGRFDTEAFF.

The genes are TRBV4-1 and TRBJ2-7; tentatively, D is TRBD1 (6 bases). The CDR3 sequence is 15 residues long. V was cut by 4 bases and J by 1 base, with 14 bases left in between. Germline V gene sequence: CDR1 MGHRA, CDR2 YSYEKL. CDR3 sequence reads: CASSRFQGSSYEQYF. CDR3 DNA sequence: TGCGCCAGCAGCCGCTTTCAGGGGAGTTCCTACGAGCAGTACTTC.

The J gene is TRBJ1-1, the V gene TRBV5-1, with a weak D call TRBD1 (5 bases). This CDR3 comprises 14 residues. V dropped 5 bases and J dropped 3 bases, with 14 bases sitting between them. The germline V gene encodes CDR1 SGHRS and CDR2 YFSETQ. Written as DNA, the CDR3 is TGCGCCAGCAGTTCGGGGGGAAGGGACACTGAAGCTTTCTTT. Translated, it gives CASSSGGRDTEAFF.

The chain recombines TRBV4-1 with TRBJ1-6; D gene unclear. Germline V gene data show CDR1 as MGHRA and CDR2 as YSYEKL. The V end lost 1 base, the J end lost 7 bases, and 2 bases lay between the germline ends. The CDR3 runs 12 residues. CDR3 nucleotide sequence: TGCGCCAGCAGCCAAGTCAATTCACCCCTCCACTTT. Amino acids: CASSQVNSPLHF.